The clone carrying this T cell receptor (beta chain) showed up just once. This sample was included in a study of OX40 agonist ivuxolimab in advanced cancers. Some clones are missing from TCRdb's copy, which holds only in-frame ones; the method was immunoSEQ multiplex PCR. The data show about 73,000 clones, just over 85% seen once. From germline, CDR1 is SGHTA and CDR2 FQGNSA. The V gene end was trimmed by 7 bases and the J gene end by 0 bases; junction bases not matched to a gene: 3. This CDR3 comprises 14 residues. This sample comprised CD4+ or CD8+ T cells sorted from blood, obtained in a trial of the OX40 agonist ivuxolimab. V is TRBV7-2 and J is TRBJ2-7; 10 bases map to TRBD2. This receptor was obtained from an adult with an advanced solid tumor such as melanoma, head and neck, liver or kidney cancer. Here the CDR3 DNA reads TGTGCCAGCACAGCGGGGGGGAGCTCCTACGAGCAGTACTTC. Translated, it gives CASTAGGSSYEQYF.